Presented here are 15 T cell receptor beta chains from one specimen sequenced in a study of beta chain features in type 1 diabetes. Sequenced material consisted of expressed TCRB transcripts (all of the isolated RNA was reverse transcribed). Sequenced by immunoSEQ multiplex PCR; TCRdb stores in-frame clones only, minus some. The sample gives roughly 150,000 clones, around 10% of which show up once; 2% to 2.5% is in the top ten. Sequences were obtained from central memory CD4+ T cells from blood. The source of these receptors is a man in his late teens or twenties in good health.

This clone was detected a few times. DNA of the CDR3: TGCAGCGTTGAAGAGGGGCTAGGCACTGAAGCTTTCTTT. As protein: CSVEEGLGTEAFF. The genes are TRBV29-1 and TRBJ1-1; a weak D match, TRBD1 (5 bases). The CDR3 is made up of 13 amino acids. The V end was cut by 0 bases, the J end by 4 bases, with 9 bases between. CDR1 and CDR2 from the germline V gene are SQVTM and ANQGSEA.

V and J are TRBV29-1 and TRBJ2-7; D is uncertain. This CDR3 is built from 14 residues. Trimming stripped 7 bases from V and 3 bases from J, with 19 bases between. Germline V gene sequence: CDR1 SQVTM, CDR2 ANQGSEA. The CDR3 here is CSGLDESKYYEQYF. The CDR3 bases are TGCAGCGGGTTGGATGAATCAAAGTACTACGAGCAGTACTTC.

The chain is built from TRBV9 and TRBJ2-7; perhaps D is TRBD1 or TRBD2 (5 bases each). The CDR3 loop spans 15 amino acids. Trimming removed 3 bases from V and 6 bases from J, with 19 bases in between. CDR1 SGDLS and CDR2 YYNGEE come from the germline V gene. The CDR3 protein is CASSANPGTTTEQYF. The DNA for the CDR3 is TGTGCCAGCAGCGCCAACCCCGGGACGACTACCGAGCAGTACTTC.

At least ten counts were recorded for this clone. The chain uses TRBV7-9 and TRBJ2-1; 7 nucleotides match TRBD1. V was clipped by 1 base and J by 3 bases; unmatched bases: 3. The CDR3 consists of 15 residues. Germline CDR1 reads SEHNR; CDR2 reads FQNEAQ (reference sequence). The CDR3: CASSLVAGGYNEQFF. CDR3 nucleotide sequence: TGTGCCAGCAGCTTAGTGGCAGGGGGCTACAATGAGCAGTTCTTC.

Only a few counts were recorded for this clone. This chain connects TRBV28 to TRBJ2-5; a weak D match, TRBD2 (5 bases). CDR1 and CDR2 (germline): MDHEN, SYDVKM. This CDR3 is 13 amino acids long. V was cut by 8 bases and J by 5 bases, with 15 bases left in between. CDR3 in amino acids: CASLNAGVETQYF. The CDR3 bases are TGTGCCAGCCTTAACGCCGGGGTGGAGACCCAGTACTTC.

This clone has just a few counts. The rearrangement uses TRBV29-1 and TRBJ1-3, with unresolved D. CDR1 SQVTM and CDR2 ANQGSEA come from the germline V gene. The CDR3 sequence is 13 residues long. The V end was cut by 7 bases, the J end by 4 bases, with 14 bases between. The CDR3 sequence: CSDLAAAGNTIYF. The CDR3 DNA reads TGCAGCGACCTGGCAGCGGCGGGAAACACCATATATTTT.

V and J are TRBV5-1 and TRBJ1-2; D might be TRBD1 (5 bases). V was clipped by 6 bases and J by 1 base, with 13 bases between them. Germline CDR1 and CDR2: SGHRS and YFSETQ. The CDR3 consists of 14 residues. CDR3 sequence reads: CASNSGLFNYGYTF. The DNA of the CDR3 is TGCGCCAGCAACTCGGGACTGTTTAACTATGGCTACACCTTC. The full variable domain, in which reference TRBV5-1 and TRBJ1-2 provide the parts outside the CDR3, is KAGVTQTPRYLIKTRGQQVTLSCSPISGHRSVSWYQQTPGQGLQFLFEYFSETQRNKGNFPGRFSGRQFSNSRSEMNVSTLELGDSALYLCASNSGLFNYGYTFGSGTRLTVV.

This clone occurred a few times. This chain links TRBV27 with TRBJ2-7, with TRBD2 as a possible D gene (6 bases). The CDR3 loop spans 17 amino acids. V lost 2 bases and J lost 5, with 22 bases in between. The germline CDR1 and CDR2 sequences are MNHEY and SMNVEV (reference sequence). CDR3 amino acids: CASSLLPRRLDVDEQYF. As DNA, the CDR3 is TGTGCCAGCAGTTTACTGCCCCGTCGACTAGACGTCGACGAGCAGTACTTC.

This clone was picked up a small number of times. The chain employs TRBV5-1 and TRBJ2-1; D unresolved. CDR3 length: 12 residues. Germline CDR1 is SGHRS and CDR2 is YFSETQ. Trimming took 5 bases from V and 6 from J, leaving 9 bases between them. The chain's CDR3 is CASSATTNEQFF. In nucleotides, the CDR3 is TGCGCCAGCAGTGCTACTACCAATGAGCAGTTCTTC.

The chain joins TRBV29-1 to TRBJ2-5; the D gene could be TRBD1 or TRBD2 (5 bases each). With 7 bases removed from V and 3 bases from J, the gap between germline ends came to 18 bases. CDR3 length: 14 residues. Germline CDR1 SQVTM, CDR2 ANQGSEA. The CDR3 bases are TGCAGCGCCCGGGACGCAAACTTGAAAGAGACCCAGTACTTC. The encoded protein is CSARDANLKETQYF.

The chain couples TRBV4-2 to TRBJ1-2; D ambiguous. Trimming removed 1 base from V and 6 bases from J, with 12 bases in between. The CDR3 covers 14 residues. Germline assignment: CDR1 LGHNA and CDR2 YNFKEQ. This chain's CDR3 is CASSQAGQSNGYTF. DNA for the CDR3: TGTGCCAGCAGCCAAGCTGGGCAGTCTAATGGCTACACCTTC.

The chain uses TRBV5-1 and TRBJ2-3; TRBD2 matches 12 bases. The V and J ends lost 0 bases and 0 bases, in that order; junction bases with no gene match: 11. This CDR3 is 20 amino acids long. Per the germline V gene, CDR1 is SGHRS and CDR2 is YFSETQ. The CDR3 coding sequence is TGCGCCAGCAGCTTGGCCCTGACTAGCGGGGGCGCGATGAGCACAGATACGCAGTATTTT. Translating it yields CASSLALTSGGAMSTDTQYF. Supplemented by reference TRBV5-1 and TRBJ2-3, the full variable domain reads KAGVTQTPRYLIKTRGQQVTLSCSPISGHRSVSWYQQTPGQGLQFLFEYFSETQRNKGNFPGRFSGRQFSNSRSEMNVSTLELGDSALYLCASSLALTSGGAMSTDTQYFGPGTRLTVL.

The chain carries TRBV10-2 and TRBJ1-2, with no clear D. CDR3 length: 11 residues. Germline-derived CDR1 and CDR2 are WSHSY and SAAADI. Trimming took off 2 bases at V and 5 bases at J, with 3 bases between the two ends. The CDR3 spells CASSERYGYTF. Written as DNA, the CDR3 is TGCGCCAGCAGTGAGAGATATGGCTACACCTTC.

V is TRBV5-6 and J is TRBJ1-2; TRBD1 matches at 8 bases. Germline lookup yields CDR1 SGHDT and CDR2 YYEEEE. This CDR3 has 15 residues. V lost 7 bases to trimming and J lost 3 bases; unmatched junction nucleotides: 11. In DNA, the CDR3 is TGTGCCAGCGCGAGATGGACAGGGTTTGACTATGGCTACACCTTC. It yields the protein CASARWTGFDYGYTF.

This clone was counted only a few times. V is TRBV7-2 and J is TRBJ1-4, with 9 bases identical to TRBD1. The CDR3 is 16 residues long. Germline CDR1 is SGHTA and CDR2 is FQGNSA. V lost 3 bases to trimming and J lost 8 bases; unmatched junction nucleotides: 10. The DNA for the CDR3 is TGTGCCAGCAGCTTCCGAACAGGGGGCGCGCGGGAAAAACTGTTTTTT. It yields the protein CASSFRTGGAREKLFF. Full variable domain (outside the CDR3, taken from reference TRBV7-2 and TRBJ1-4): GAGVSQSPSNKVTEKGKDVELRCDPISGHTALYWYRQSLGQGLEFLIYFQGNSAPDKSGLPSDRFSAERTGGSVSTLTIQRTQQEDSAVYLCASSFRTGGAREKLFFGSGTQLSVL.